A selection of T cell receptor beta chains follows, all from one sample in a study of blood T cells in healthy people across ages. MiXCR, run by TCRdb on the 5' RACE reads, gives a single entry per CDR3 protein. The sample has 800,000 to 950,000 distinct CDR3 sequences; roughly 28% are singletons. The same data also contributed to another study, on T cells of mothers and their children.

Input material: blood. The receptors here all came from a woman aged 35 to 49 in good health. Each CDR3 is given with its conserved first and last residue. A D gene is named only where the DNA matches it firmly. Size values are once, few and many counts, or a class for expanded clones, and some rows have none.

clone_size	d_call	j_call	v_call	cdr3_nt	cdr3_aa
once	TRBD2	TRBJ2-4	TRBV20-1	TGCAGTGATAGAGCTCCCCTCGGACTAGCGGAAATCAATGAGCAGTACTTC	CSDRAPLGLAEINEQYF
.	.	TRBJ2-5	TRBV28	TGTGCCAGCAGTTCGACAGGCCAGAAGGGACAAGAGACCCAGTACTTC	CASSSTGQKGQETQYF
.	TRBD1	TRBJ2-5	TRBV28	TGTGCCAGCAGTTTATTGTCTTGGGACAGGGGGCAGGAGACCCAGTACTTC	CASSLLSWDRGQETQYF
.	.	TRBJ2-1	TRBV4-1	TGCGCCAGCAGCCAGGGTTCGGGAGACGGCTGGTACAATGAGCAGTTCTTC	CASSQGSGDGWYNEQFF
.	.	TRBJ1-2	TRBV4-3	TGCGCCAGCAGCCAGGACCTGAGGGGGGGACGACAGGCTAACTATGGCTACACCTTC	CASSQDLRGGRQANYGYTF
few	.	TRBJ2-3	TRBV30	TGTGCCTGGAGTGAAGGTCAGGGGAGGGCAGATACGCAGTATTTT	CAWSEGQGRADTQYF
.	.	TRBJ2-2	TRBV28	TGTGCCAGCAGTCCCCCGAGGAACACCGGGGAGCTGTTTTTT	CASSPPRNTGELFF
.	TRBD1	TRBJ2-7	TRBV28	TGTGCCAGCGTCACCTCCGGGACAGACGAGCGGTACTTC	CASVTSGTDERYF
many	.	TRBJ2-1	TRBV4-1	TGCGCCAGCACCCCGGCGGGATTGGCCTACAATGAGCAGTTCTTC	CASTPAGLAYNEQFF
.	.	TRBJ1-5	TRBV4-1	TGCGCCAGCAGCCAGTCAAGGTCTCAGCCCCAGCATTTT	CASSQSRSQPQHF
.	.	TRBJ2-1	TRBV20-1	TGCAGTGCCCCGAGACAGCCTCAACGCGATGAGCAGTTCTTC	CSAPRQPQRDEQFF
.	TRBD1	TRBJ1-5	TRBV27	TGTGCCAGCAGTCCTCTAAACAGGGGAAATAGCAATCAGCCCCAGCATTTT	CASSPLNRGNSNQPQHF
.	TRBD2	TRBJ2-4	TRBV12-3/TRBV12-4	TGTGCCAGCAGTCGGACTAGTAACTCCAAAAACATTCAGTACTTC	CASSRTSNSKNIQYF
.	TRBD1	TRBJ2-5	TRBV5-1	TGCGCCAGCAGCTTGGACCACAGGGGTGTAGAGACCCAGTACTTC	CASSLDHRGVETQYF
many	TRBD2	TRBJ2-7	TRBV28	TGTGCCAGCAGCCGGGGAGGGGCCTGGGAGCAGTACTTC	CASSRGGAWEQYF
few	.	TRBJ2-5	TRBV5-1	TGCGCCAGCAGCCGGGCGCCTCCTGTAGGCGTGACCCAGTACTTC	CASSRAPPVGVTQYF
.	TRBD2	TRBJ2-3	TRBV28	TGTGCCCGCCGGACTAGCGGGGGCCCAGATACGCAGTATTTT	CARRTSGGPDTQYF
many	.	TRBJ2-4	TRBV11-1	TGTGCCAGCAGCCTAACGGGGTTCCAAAACATTCAGTACTTC	CASSLTGFQNIQYF
.	.	TRBJ2-4	TRBV5-1	TGCGCCAGCAGCTCTGACATCGGAGCCAAAAACATTCAGTACTTC	CASSSDIGAKNIQYF
few	.	TRBJ2-1	TRBV19	TGTGCCTCCGGGTCGGGCGCCCAATTCAATGAGCAGTTCTTC	CASGSGAQFNEQFF
few	.	TRBJ2-2	TRBV20-1	TGCAGTGCTCGCGACGGACAGCGGAACACCGGGGAGCTGTTTTTT	CSARDGQRNTGELFF
many	.	TRBJ2-1	TRBV29-1	TGCAGCGTTGTGAGAGGAATCTCCTACAATGAGCAGTTCTTC	CSVVRGISYNEQFF
many	TRBD1	TRBJ1-2	TRBV6-5	TGTGCCAGCAGCCTCTCAGGGGGCGGTGGCTACACCTTC	CASSLSGGGGYTF
.	.	TRBJ1-5	TRBV6-6	TGTGCCAGCAGTTACGGCAGGGGTATTTATCAGCCCCAGCATTTT	CASSYGRGIYQPQHF
many	.	TRBJ2-5	TRBV20-1	TGCAGTGCTATAAGACACCTCCAAGAGACCCAGTACTTC	CSAIRHLQETQYF
many	.	TRBJ2-7	TRBV20-1	TGCAGTGCTAGAGCGGGGGAGCCCTACGAGCAGTACTTC	CSARAGEPYEQYF
.	TRBD2	TRBJ2-1	TRBV18	TGTGCCAGCTCAATATTTGAGCCGGGACTAGCGGGTACCTACAATGAGCAGTTCTTC	CASSIFEPGLAGTYNEQFF
.	.	TRBJ2-2	TRBV19	TGTGCCAGCCGTACGGGGGCGTTGGGCACCGGGGAGCTGTTTTTT	CASRTGALGTGELFF
.	TRBD1	TRBJ2-2	TRBV27	TGTGCCAGCAGACAGGGGGCGAGGACCGGGGAGCTGTTTTTT	CASRQGARTGELFF
once	.	TRBJ2-3	TRBV12-3/TRBV12-4	TGTGCCAGCACTCTAGGGGCAGATGTGCAGTATTTT	CASTLGADVQYF
.	TRBD2	TRBJ2-1	TRBV5-1	TGCGCCAGCAGCTCACTAGCGGGGAGTTACAATGAGCAGTTCTTC	CASSSLAGSYNEQFF
.	.	TRBJ1-4	TRBV7-9	TGTGCCAGCAGCTTACCGGGTGCTAATGAAAAACTGTTTTTT	CASSLPGANEKLFF
.	.	TRBJ1-1	TRBV5-1	TGCGCCAGCAGCCCCGGACCGCTGAAAAGGGAGAACACTGAAGCTTTCTTT	CASSPGPLKRENTEAFF
many	.	TRBJ1-2	TRBV28	TGTGCCAGCAGTTTGGGCCGCGGCAGGCGCCCCTATGGCTACACCTTC	CASSLGRGRRPYGYTF
few	.	TRBJ1-2	TRBV7-9	TGTGCCAGCAGCAATGAGGGGGTGGATGGCTACACCTTC	CASSNEGVDGYTF
few	TRBD1	TRBJ1-1	TRBV9	TGTGCCAGCAGCGTAGGAGGGGACAGGGGTGCTGAAGCTTTCTTT	CASSVGGDRGAEAFF
many	.	TRBJ2-3	TRBV5-5	TGTGCCAGCAGCATCCAATTCACAGATACGCAGTATTTT	CASSIQFTDTQYF
.	TRBD1	TRBJ1-1	TRBV20-1	TGCAGTGCAACGACAGGGCCTGAAGCTTTCTTT	CSATTGPEAFF
.	.	TRBJ2-1	TRBV20-1	TGCAGTGCTAGAGGGCGCGGACTCTCCTACAATGAGCAGTTCTTC	CSARGRGLSYNEQFF
.	.	TRBJ2-3	TRBV6-5	TGTGCCAGCAGTTACTCGATTTGGGAAATCACAGATACGCAGTATTTT	CASSYSIWEITDTQYF
.	.	TRBJ2-1	TRBV5-1	TGCGCCAGCAGCCCGGGGGATCTCTCCTACGAGCAGTTCTTC	CASSPGDLSYEQFF
few	TRBD1	TRBJ2-4	TRBV2	TGTGCCAGCAAACAAAGGACAGGGGATTTGGATGAGCAGTACTTC	CASKQRTGDLDEQYF
many	.	TRBJ1-2	TRBV27	TGTGCCAGCAGTTTAGGGGGGCTTTGGGATGGCTACACCTTC	CASSLGGLWDGYTF
.	.	TRBJ2-7	TRBV20-1	TGCAGTGCCCAAAGGGTCCCCTTTAGCTCCTACGAGCAGTACTTC	CSAQRVPFSSYEQYF
once	.	TRBJ1-1	TRBV28	TGTGCCAGCATGGGGACGGGGGCTTTCTTT	CASMGTGAFF
few	TRBD2	TRBJ2-1	TRBV20-1	TGCAGTGCTAGAGGGGTCGGCCAGCGGGGATACAATGAGCAGTTCTTC	CSARGVGQRGYNEQFF
few	TRBD1	TRBJ1-2	TRBV6-5	TGTGCCAGCACCCAAGACAGGGGTCAAGATGGCTACACCTTC	CASTQDRGQDGYTF